This TCR beta chain was captured by sequencing in a study of identical twins. Study-wide results and caveats: Possibly, invariant MAIT and iNKT cells partly confounded zero-insertion analyses. There was an excess of low generation probability in the out-of-frame alpha sequences that twins shared. For cord blood, abundant beta clonotypes had fewer insertions, unlike memory repertoires, which showed none.

Template switching introduced a universal primer site, and the cDNA bore unique molecular identifiers. TCRdb analysed the 5' RACE reads with MiXCR anew, one entry per CDR3 protein. This table has around 280,000 distinct CDR3 sequences, 6.5% to 9.5% appearing once. In this sample, this clonotype turned up a few times. Its matching antigen is unknown. Germline V CDR1 and CDR2: MNHNS, SASEGT. The CDR3 sequence is 15 residues long. Deletions cut 4 bases from V and 7 bases from J, with 16 bases between. A further study also used this sample, focusing on yellow fever vaccine responses in identical twins.

Input material: memory (CD45RO+) T cells sorted from blood. This sequence originates from a woman aged 18 to 35 in good health. This rearrangement joins TRBV6-1 to TRBJ2-2; TRBD1 is a possible D gene (7 bases). This CDR3 is CASSGQGGIIGELFF. The CDR3 DNA sequence: TGTGCCAGCAGTGGACAGGGCGGGATAATCGGGGAGCTGTTTTTT.